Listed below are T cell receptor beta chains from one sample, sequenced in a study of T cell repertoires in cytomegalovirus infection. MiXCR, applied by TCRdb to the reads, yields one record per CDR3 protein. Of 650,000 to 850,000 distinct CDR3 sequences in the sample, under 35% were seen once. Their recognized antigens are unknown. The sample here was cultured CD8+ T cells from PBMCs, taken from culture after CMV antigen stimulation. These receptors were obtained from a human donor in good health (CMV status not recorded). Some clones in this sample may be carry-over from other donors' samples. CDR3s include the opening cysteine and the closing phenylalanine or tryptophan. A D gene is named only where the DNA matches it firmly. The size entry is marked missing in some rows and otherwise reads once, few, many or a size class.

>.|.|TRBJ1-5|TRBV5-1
TGCGCCAGCAGCTTGGTCAAGGAAATTAACAATCAGCCCCAGCATTTT
CASSLVKEINNQPQHF
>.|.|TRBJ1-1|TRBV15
TGTGCCACCAGCAGAGTCGGGGAAGGTAACACTGAAGCTTTCTTT
CATSRVGEGNTEAFF
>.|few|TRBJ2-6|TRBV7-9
TGTGCCAGCAGCCAATTTGAAACCCCCCCTAACGGGGCCAGCGGGGCCAACGTCCTGACTTTC
CASSQFETPPNGASGANVLTF
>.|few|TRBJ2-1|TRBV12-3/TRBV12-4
TGTGCCAGCAGTCCATGGACGAAGAGCTCCTACAATGAGCAGTTCTTC
CASSPWTKSSYNEQFF
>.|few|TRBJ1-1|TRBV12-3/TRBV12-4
TGTGCCAGCAGCCGCCGGGGTTACACAATGAACACTGAAGCTTTCTTT
CASSRRGYTMNTEAFF
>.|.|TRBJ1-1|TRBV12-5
TGTGCTAGTGGTTTATGGTCAGGGAGACACACTGAAGCTTTCTTT
CASGLWSGRHTEAFF
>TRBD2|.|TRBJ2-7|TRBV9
TGTGCCAGCAGCCAGACTAGCGGGGGAAACTACGAGCAGTACTTC
CASSQTSGGNYEQYF
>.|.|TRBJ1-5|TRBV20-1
TGCAGTGCTAGAGATGTTGGAAGCTTCGGTCAGCCCCAGCATTTT
CSARDVGSFGQPQHF
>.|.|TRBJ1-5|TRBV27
TGTGCCAGCAGTTTCATCGGGACCCCCCGGGATTGCAATCAGCCCCAGCATTTT
CASSFIGTPRDCNQPQHF
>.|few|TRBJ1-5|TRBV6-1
TGTGCCACCTCCCTTGGCAATCAGCCCCAGCATTTT
CATSLGNQPQHF
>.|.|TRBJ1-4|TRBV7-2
TGTGCCAGCAGCAACGTGGAGGATGGGGGTGAAAAACTGTTTTTT
CASSNVEDGGEKLFF
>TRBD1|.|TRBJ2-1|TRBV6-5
TGTGCCAGCAGTTACGAGACACAGGGGTTGGATGAGCAGTTCTTC
CASSYETQGLDEQFF
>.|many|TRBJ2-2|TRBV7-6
TGTGCCAGCAGCTTAGGCTCAACCGGGGAGCTGTTTTTT
CASSLGSTGELFF
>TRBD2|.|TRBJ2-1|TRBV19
TGTGCCAGTAGTATATGGTCTAGCGGGGACAATGAGCAGTTCTTC
CASSIWSSGDNEQFF
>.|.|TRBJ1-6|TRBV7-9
TGTGCCAGCAGCCCGGTCCGCGCTAATTCACCCCTCCACTTT
CASSPVRANSPLHF
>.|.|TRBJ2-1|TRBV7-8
TGTGCCAGCAGTCAACAGGGAGGGGGCTACAATGAGCAGTTCTTC
CASSQQGGGYNEQFF
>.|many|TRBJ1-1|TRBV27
TGTGCCAGCAGTTTATTTGGGGCTGAAGCTTTCTTT
CASSLFGAEAFF
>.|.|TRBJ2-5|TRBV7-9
TGTGCCAGCAGCTTAGCGGGGACCCAGTACTTC
CASSLAGTQYF
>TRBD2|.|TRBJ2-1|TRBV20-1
TGCAGTGCTAGAGATCGTCTAGCGGGGAAGCAGTTCTTC
CSARDRLAGKQFF
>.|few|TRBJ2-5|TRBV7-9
TGTGCCAGCAGCCCCCCGGACTACCACCAAGAGACCCAGTACTTC
CASSPPDYHQETQYF
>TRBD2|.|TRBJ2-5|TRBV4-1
TGCGCCAGCAGCCAAGATTTTGGGACTAGCTTTCGAGAGACCCAGTACTTC
CASSQDFGTSFRETQYF
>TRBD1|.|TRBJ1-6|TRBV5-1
TGCGCCAGCAGCTCGAAAACAGGGGCCGGCTCCTATAATTCACCCCTCCACTTT
CASSSKTGAGSYNSPLHF
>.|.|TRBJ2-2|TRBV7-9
TGTGCCAGCAGCCTCCCGGGAGACTCTAACACCGGGGAGCTGTTTTTT
CASSLPGDSNTGELFF
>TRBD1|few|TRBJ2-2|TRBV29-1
TGCAGCGGGGGACAGGGGGAAAACGGGGAGCTGTTTTTT
CSGGQGENGELFF
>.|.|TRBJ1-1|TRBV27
TGTGCCAGCAGTGCGGGAGCGCAGAGAACTGAAGCTTTCTTT
CASSAGAQRTEAFF
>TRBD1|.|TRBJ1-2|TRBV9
TGTGCCAGCAGCACAGACAGGGCAGGCTATGGCTACACCTTC
CASSTDRAGYGYTF
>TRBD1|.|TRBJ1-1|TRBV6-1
TGTGCCAGCAGCCGATCAGGGGGCATAAACACTGAAGCTTTCTTT
CASSRSGGINTEAFF
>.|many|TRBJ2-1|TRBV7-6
TGTGCCAGCAGCTCGTCAACTGCGGGACGAGACTACAATGAGCAGTTCTTC
CASSSSTAGRDYNEQFF
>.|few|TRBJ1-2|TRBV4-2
TGTGCCAGCAGCCAAGAGAAGGGGCTATTAGGAGGCTACACCTTC
CASSQEKGLLGGYTF
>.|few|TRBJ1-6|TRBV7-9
TGTGCCAGCAGCTTAAAGGGCAGAACTAATTCACCCCTCCACTTT
CASSLKGRTNSPLHF
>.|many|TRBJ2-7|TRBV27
TGTGCCAGCAGTTTATTACCCCCCTCCACATCCAGGGGCTCCTACGAGCAGTACTTC
CASSLLPPSTSRGSYEQYF
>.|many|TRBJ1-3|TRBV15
TGTGCCACCAGCAGAGGGGGGGTTCCGGAAAACACCATATATTTT
CATSRGGVPENTIYF
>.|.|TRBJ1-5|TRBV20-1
TGCAGTGCTAGGCGGGTTCCAGAAAATTATAGCAATCAGCCCCAGCATTTT
CSARRVPENYSNQPQHF
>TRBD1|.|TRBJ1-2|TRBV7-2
TGTGCCAGCAGCCGCGGACCGGGACAGGGTGCCTATGGCTACACCTTC
CASSRGPGQGAYGYTF
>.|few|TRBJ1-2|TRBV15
TGTGCCACCAGTAGAGTCCCGACGGAGAGTAACTATGGCTACACCTTC
CATSRVPTESNYGYTF
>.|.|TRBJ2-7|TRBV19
TGTGCCAGTAGTATAACGCTAGCGCGGGCCTACGAGCAGTACTTC
CASSITLARAYEQYF
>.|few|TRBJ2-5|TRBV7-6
TGTGCCAGCAGCCCCCTTATTGCTAGGGAGACCCAGTACTTC
CASSPLIARETQYF